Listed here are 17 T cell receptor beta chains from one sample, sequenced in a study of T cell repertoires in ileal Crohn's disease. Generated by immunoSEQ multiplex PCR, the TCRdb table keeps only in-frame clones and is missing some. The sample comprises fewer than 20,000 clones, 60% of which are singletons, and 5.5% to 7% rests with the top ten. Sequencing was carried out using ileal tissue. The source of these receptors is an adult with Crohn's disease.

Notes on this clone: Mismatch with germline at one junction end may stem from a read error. The CDR3 sequence is CASSDQTGRIF. The CDR3 coding sequence is TGTGCCAGCAGTGATCAGACAGGTAGAATATTC. The chain couples TRBV6-1 to TRBJ2-7; D possibly corresponds to TRBD1 (6 bases). The CDR3 consists of 11 residues. Germline V gene lookup returns CDR1 MNHNS and CDR2 SASEGT.

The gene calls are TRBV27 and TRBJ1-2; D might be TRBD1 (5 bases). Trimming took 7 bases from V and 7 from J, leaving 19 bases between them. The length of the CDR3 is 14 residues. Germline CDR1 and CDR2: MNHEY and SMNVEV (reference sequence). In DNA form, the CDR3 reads TGTGCCAGCACCCCCTCTCAGGGTGTCGGTGGCTACACCTTC. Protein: CASTPSQGVGGYTF.

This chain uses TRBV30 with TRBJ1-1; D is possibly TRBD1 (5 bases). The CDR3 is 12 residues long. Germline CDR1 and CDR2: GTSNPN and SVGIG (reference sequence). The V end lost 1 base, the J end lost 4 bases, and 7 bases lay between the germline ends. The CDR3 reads CAWSGQGTEAFF. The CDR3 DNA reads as TGTGCCTGGAGTGGCCAGGGCACTGAAGCTTTCTTT. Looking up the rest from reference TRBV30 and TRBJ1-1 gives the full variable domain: SQTIHQWPATLVQPVGSPLSLECTVEGTSNPNLYWYRQAAGRGLQLLFYSVGIGQISSEVPQNLSASRPQDRQFILSSKKLLLSDSGFYLCAWSGQGTEAFFGQGTRLTVV.

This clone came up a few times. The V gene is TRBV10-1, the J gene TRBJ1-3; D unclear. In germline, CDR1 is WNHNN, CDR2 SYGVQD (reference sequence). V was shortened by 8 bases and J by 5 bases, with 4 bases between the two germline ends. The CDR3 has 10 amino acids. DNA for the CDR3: TGCGCCAGCGACAGAAACACCATATATTTT. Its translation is CASDRNTIYF.

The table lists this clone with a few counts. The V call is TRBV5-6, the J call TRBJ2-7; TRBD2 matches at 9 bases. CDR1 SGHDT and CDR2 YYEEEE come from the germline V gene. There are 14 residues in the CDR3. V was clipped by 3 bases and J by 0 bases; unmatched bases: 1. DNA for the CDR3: TGTGCCAGCAGCTGGCGGGAGGGCTCCTACGAGCAGTACTTC. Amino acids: CASSWREGSYEQYF. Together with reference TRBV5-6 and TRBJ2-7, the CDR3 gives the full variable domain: DAGVTQSPTHLIKTRGQQVTLRCSPKSGHDTVSWYQQALGQGPQFIFQYYEEEERQRGNFPDRFSGHQFPNYSSELNVNALLLGDSALYLCASSWREGSYEQYFGPGTRLTVT.

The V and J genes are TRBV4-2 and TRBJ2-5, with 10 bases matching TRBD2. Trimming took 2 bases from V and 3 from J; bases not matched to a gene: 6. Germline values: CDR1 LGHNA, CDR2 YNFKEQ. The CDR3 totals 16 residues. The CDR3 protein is CASSQRGLADEETQYF. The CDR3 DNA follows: TGTGCCAGCAGCCAACGTGGACTAGCGGACGAAGAGACCCAGTACTTC.

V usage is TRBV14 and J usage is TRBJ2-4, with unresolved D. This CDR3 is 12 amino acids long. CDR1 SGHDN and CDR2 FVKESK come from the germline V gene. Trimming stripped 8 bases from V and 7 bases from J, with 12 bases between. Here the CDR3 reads CASSGNLNIQYF. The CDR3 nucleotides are TGTGCCAGCTCGGGTAACCTGAACATTCAGTACTTC.

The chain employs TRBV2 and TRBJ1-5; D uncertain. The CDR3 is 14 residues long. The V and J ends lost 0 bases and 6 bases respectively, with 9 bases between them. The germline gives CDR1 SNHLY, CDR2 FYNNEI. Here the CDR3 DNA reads TGTGCCAGCAGTGAAGCGGGAGGGAGTCAGCCCCAGCATTTT. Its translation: CASSEAGGSQPQHF. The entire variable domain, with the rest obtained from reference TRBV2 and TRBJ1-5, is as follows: EPEVTQTPSHQVTQMGQEVILRCVPISNHLYFYWYRQILGQKVEFLVSFYNNEISEKSEIFDDQFSVERPDGSNFTLKIRSTKLEDSAMYFCASSEAGGSQPQHFGDGTRLSIL.

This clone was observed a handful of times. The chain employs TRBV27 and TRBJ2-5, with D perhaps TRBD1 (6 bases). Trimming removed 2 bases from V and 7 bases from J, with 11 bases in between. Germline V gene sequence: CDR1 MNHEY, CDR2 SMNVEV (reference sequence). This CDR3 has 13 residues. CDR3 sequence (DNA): TGTGCCAGCAGTTTACAGGGGTGGGGGACCCAGTACTTC. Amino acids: CASSLQGWGTQYF.

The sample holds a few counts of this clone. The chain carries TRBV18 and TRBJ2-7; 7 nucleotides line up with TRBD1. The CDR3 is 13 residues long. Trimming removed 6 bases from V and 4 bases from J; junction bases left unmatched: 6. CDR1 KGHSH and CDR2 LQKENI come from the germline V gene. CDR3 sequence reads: CASSPTGTYEQYF. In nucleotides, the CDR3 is TGTGCCAGCTCGCCGACAGGGACGTACGAGCAGTACTTC.

In DNA, the CDR3 is TGTGCCTGGACCCGAAAAGGACTAGCGGGAGGGGTTGGGGCCGGGGAGCTGTTTTTT. As protein: CAWTRKGLAGGVGAGELFF. The chain uses TRBV30 and TRBJ2-2; 15 bases agree with TRBD2. V dropped 4 bases and J dropped 6; count of bases not matched to a gene: 15. The CDR3 sequence is 19 residues long. CDR1 GTSNPN and CDR2 SVGIG come from the germline V gene (reference sequence).

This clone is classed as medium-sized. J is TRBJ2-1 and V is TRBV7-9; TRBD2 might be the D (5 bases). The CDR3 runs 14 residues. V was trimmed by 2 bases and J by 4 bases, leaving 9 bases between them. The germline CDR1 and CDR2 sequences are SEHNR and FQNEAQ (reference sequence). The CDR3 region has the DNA TGTGCCAGCAGCTTACAAGCGGAGTACAATGAGCAGTTCTTC. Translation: CASSLQAEYNEQFF. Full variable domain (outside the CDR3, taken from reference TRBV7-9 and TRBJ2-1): DTGVSQNPRHKITKRGQNVTFRCDPISEHNRLYWYRQTLGQGPEFLTYFQNEAQLEKSRLLSDRFSAERPKGSFSTLEIQRTEQGDSAMYLCASSLQAEYNEQFFGPGTRLTVL.

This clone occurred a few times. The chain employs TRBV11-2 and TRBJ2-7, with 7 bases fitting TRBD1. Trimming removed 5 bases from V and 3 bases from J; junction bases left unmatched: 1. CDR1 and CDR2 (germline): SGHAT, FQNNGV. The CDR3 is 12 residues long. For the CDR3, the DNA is TGTGCCAGCAGCCGACAGGGCTACGAGCAGTACTTC. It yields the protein CASSRQGYEQYF. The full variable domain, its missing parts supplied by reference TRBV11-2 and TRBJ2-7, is EAGVAQSPRYKIIEKRQSVAFWCNPISGHATLYWYQQILGQGPKLLIQFQNNGVVDDSQLPKDRFSAERLKGVDSTLKIQPAKLEDSAVYLCASSRQGYEQYFGPGTRLTVT.

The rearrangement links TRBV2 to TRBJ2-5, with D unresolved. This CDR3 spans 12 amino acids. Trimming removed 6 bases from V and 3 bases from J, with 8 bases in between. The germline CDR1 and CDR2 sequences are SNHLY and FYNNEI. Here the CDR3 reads CASSANEETQYF. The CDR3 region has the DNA TGTGCCAGCAGCGCGAACGAAGAGACCCAGTACTTC.

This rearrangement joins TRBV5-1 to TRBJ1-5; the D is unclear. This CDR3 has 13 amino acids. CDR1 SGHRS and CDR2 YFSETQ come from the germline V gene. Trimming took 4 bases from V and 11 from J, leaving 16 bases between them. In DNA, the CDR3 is TGCGCCAGCAGCCCTGGGCCGACCCAGACCCAGCATTTT. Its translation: CASSPGPTQTQHF. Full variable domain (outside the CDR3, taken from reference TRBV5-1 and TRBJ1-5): KAGVTQTPRYLIKTRGQQVTLSCSPISGHRSVSWYQQTPGQGLQFLFEYFSETQRNKGNFPGRFSGRQFSNSRSEMNVSTLELGDSALYLCASSPGPTQTQHFGDGTRLSIL.

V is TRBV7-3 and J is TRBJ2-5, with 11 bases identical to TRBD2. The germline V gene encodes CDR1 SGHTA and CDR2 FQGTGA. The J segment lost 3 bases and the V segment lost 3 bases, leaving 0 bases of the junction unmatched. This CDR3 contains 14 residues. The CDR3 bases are TGTGCCAGCAGCTTGACTAGCGGGAAAGAGACCCAGTACTTC. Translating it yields CASSLTSGKETQYF.

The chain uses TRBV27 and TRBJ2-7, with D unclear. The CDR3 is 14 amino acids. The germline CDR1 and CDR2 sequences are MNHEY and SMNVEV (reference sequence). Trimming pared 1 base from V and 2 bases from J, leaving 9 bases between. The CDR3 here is CASSLYPGPYEQYF. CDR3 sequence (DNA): TGTGCCAGCAGTTTATACCCTGGCCCCTACGAGCAGTACTTC.